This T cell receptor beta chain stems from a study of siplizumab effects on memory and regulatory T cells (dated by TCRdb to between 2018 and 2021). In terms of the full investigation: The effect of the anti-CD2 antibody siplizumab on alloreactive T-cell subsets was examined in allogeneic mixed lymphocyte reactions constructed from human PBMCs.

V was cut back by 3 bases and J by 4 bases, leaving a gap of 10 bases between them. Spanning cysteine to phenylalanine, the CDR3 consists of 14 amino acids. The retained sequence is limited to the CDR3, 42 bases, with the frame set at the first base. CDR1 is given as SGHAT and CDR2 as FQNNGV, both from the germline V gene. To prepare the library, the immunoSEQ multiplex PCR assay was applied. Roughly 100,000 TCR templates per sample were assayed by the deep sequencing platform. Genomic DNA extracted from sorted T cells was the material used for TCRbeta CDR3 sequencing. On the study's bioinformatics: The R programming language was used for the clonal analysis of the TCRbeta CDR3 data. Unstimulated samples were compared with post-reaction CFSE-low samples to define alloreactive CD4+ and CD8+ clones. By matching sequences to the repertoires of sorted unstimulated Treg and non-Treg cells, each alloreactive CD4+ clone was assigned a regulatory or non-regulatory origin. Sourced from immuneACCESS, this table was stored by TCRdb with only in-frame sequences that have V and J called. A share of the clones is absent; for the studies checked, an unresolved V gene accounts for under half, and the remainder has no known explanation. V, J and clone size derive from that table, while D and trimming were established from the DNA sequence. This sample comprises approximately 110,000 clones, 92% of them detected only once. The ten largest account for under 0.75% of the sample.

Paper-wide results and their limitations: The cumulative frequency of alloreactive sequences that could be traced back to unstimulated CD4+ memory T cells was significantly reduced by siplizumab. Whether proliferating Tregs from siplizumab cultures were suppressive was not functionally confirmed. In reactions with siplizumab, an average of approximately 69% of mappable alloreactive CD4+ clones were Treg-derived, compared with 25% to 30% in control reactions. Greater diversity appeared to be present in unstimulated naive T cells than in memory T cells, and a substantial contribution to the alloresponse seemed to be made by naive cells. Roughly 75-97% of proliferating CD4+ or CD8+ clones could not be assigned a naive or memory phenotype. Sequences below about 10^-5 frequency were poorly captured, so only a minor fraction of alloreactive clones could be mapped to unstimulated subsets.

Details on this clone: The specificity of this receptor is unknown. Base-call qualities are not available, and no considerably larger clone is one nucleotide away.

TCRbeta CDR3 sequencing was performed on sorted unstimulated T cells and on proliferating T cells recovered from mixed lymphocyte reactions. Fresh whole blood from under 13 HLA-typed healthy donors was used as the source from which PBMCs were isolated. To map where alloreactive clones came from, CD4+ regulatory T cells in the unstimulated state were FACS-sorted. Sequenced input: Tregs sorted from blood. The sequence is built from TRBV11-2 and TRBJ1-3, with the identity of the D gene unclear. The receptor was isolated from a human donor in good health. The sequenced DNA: TGTGCCAGCAGCTTCGGGGATAAAGGAAACACCATATATTTT. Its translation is CASSFGDKGNTIYF.